Below, 9 T cell receptor beta chains from the same sample are listed, as sequenced in a study of CD8 T cells in Susac syndrome. Roughly 0.45 to 1 ug RNA was reverse transcribed with random hexamers. MiXCR, applied by TCRdb to the immunoSEQ multiplex PCR reads, yields one record per CDR3 protein. This sample has about 180,000 distinct CDR3 sequences, with around 95% found just once. The material sequenced was CD4+ T cells from PBMCs. The receptors were gathered from a human donor with multiple sclerosis.

The chain uses TRBV7-3 and TRBJ2-3, with unresolved D. Germline CDR1 and CDR2: SGHTA and FQGTGA. The CDR3 consists of 15 residues. Trimming removed 2 bases from V and 3 bases from J, with 12 bases in between. The CDR3 is CASSLGQPGTDTQYF. CDR3 in DNA: TGTGCCAGCAGCTTAGGGCAGCCTGGGACAGATACGCAGTATTTT.

The genes are TRBV9 and TRBJ2-1; D uncertain. Trimming took off 2 bases at V and 3 bases at J, with 18 bases between the two ends. CDR1 SGDLS and CDR2 YYNGEE come from the germline V gene. This CDR3 has 17 amino acids. The CDR3 region has the DNA TGTGCCAGCAGCGTCGGTCCTAAGGGCGCAAACTACAATGAGCAGTTCTTC. This translates into CASSVGPKGANYNEQFF.

This chain connects TRBV20-1 to TRBJ2-7; the D call may be TRBD1 or TRBD2 (6 bases each). The CDR3 extends over 15 amino acids. The germline V gene encodes CDR1 DFQATT and CDR2 SNEGSKA (reference sequence). Trimming stripped 6 bases from V and 2 bases from J, with 20 bases between. The CDR3 is CSARVGASVTYEQYF. The CDR3 bases are TGCAGTGCCAGGGTGGGGGCTAGCGTAACCTACGAGCAGTACTTC.

The chain couples TRBV25-1 to TRBJ1-1; TRBD1 matches 8 bases. The CDR3 spans 16 residues. Unmatched junction bases numbered 10, after V lost 3 bases and J lost 4 bases. CDR1 is MGHDK, CDR2 SYGVNS, per germline. The CDR3 region has the DNA TGTGCCAGCAGTGATAGCTACAGGGGGTCTTCCACTGAAGCTTTCTTT. Protein product: CASSDSYRGSSTEAFF.

CDR3 in DNA: TGTGCCAGCAGTCCGATCCGGGGAAGGAGCTATGGCTACACCTTC. The encoded protein is CASSPIRGRSYGYTF. This chain joins TRBV11-2 and TRBJ1-2; no reliable D call. CDR1 SGHAT and CDR2 FQNNGV come from the germline V gene. This CDR3 spans 15 amino acids. V lost 6 bases and J lost 4, with 18 bases in between.

This chain joins TRBV3-1 and TRBJ1-1; D not resolved. CDR3 length: 15 amino acids. CDR1 and CDR2 from the germline V gene are LGHDT and YNNKEL (reference sequence). Trimming shortened V by 4 bases and J by 4 bases, and 16 bases separated the two germline ends. The CDR3 coding sequence is TGTGCCAGCAGCCTGTTACCCGCCCCGGGCACTGAAGCTTTCTTT. It encodes CASSLLPAPGTEAFF.

The V call is TRBV3-1, the J call TRBJ2-7; the match to TRBD1 covers 8 bases. With 8 bases clipped from V and 4 bases from J, the junction kept 19 bases outside the gene matches. The CDR3 consists of 17 residues. Germline values: CDR1 LGHDT, CDR2 YNNKEL (reference sequence). The CDR3 sequence: CASSRTQGTGSGYEQYF. CDR3 DNA sequence: TGTGCCAGCTCCCGTACCCAAGGGACAGGCTCTGGATACGAGCAGTACTTC.

This chain connects TRBV14 to TRBJ1-2, with TRBD1 as a possible D gene (5 bases). The CDR3 length is 13 residues. V gave up 3 bases and J gave up 5 bases, with 10 bases separating them. Germline CDR1 is SGHDN and CDR2 is FVKESK. CDR3 nucleotide sequence: TGTGCCAGCAGCCAGCCGAGACAGTATGGCTACACCTTC. It codes for CASSQPRQYGYTF.

The chain carries TRBV12-3 or TRBV12-4 and TRBJ2-7, with unresolved D. Trimming shortened V by 3 bases and J by 3 bases, and 12 bases separated the two germline ends. The length of the CDR3 is 14 residues. The CDR3 DNA sequence: TGTGCCAGCAGTTTTGATGTCCTTTTCTACGAGCAGTACTTC. The encoded protein is CASSFDVLFYEQYF.